The 24 T cell receptor beta chains reported below all come from one sample, sequenced in a study of control samples from healthy donors and cancer patients. Sequenced by immunoSEQ multiplex PCR; TCRdb stores in-frame clones only, minus some. The data contain 150,000 or so clones, around 96% of them singletons. The sequenced sample was blood. The origin of the receptors is a man between 35 and 55 years old in good health.

The CDR3 here is CASSPGPLLSYGYTF. In DNA form, the CDR3 reads TGTGCCAGCTCACCAGGACCATTATTATCATATGGCTACACCTTC. The rearrangement uses TRBV18 and TRBJ1-2; D call uncertain. Germline V gene lookup returns CDR1 KGHSH and CDR2 LQKENI. Between the trimmed V and J ends, which lost 2 bases and 5 bases, there was a span of 15 bases. This CDR3 has 15 residues.

The chain recombines TRBV28 with TRBJ1-3; no clear D. This CDR3 has 13 residues. V gave up 5 bases and J gave up 2 bases, with 7 bases separating them. Germline V gene sequence: CDR1 MDHEN, CDR2 SYDVKM. The CDR3 region is CASSKRPGNTIYF. The CDR3 DNA reads TGTGCCAGCAGTAAGCGCCCTGGAAACACCATATATTTT.

The chain employs TRBV28 and TRBJ2-2; perhaps D is TRBD1 or TRBD2 (6 bases each). CDR3 length: 16 amino acids. V dropped 3 bases and J dropped 2 bases, with 13 bases sitting between them. Germline V gene lookup returns CDR1 MDHEN and CDR2 SYDVKM. The CDR3 region is CASSLGGQTNTGELFF. CDR3 nucleotide sequence: TGTGCCAGCAGTTTGGGGGGCCAGACCAACACCGGGGAGCTGTTTTTT.

The chain carries TRBV7-2 and TRBJ1-2; possible D gene TRBD1, 5 bases. With 6 bases removed from V and 2 bases from J, the gap between germline ends came to 10 bases. This CDR3 region has 13 residues. Germline V gene sequence: CDR1 SGHTA, CDR2 FQGNSA. The CDR3 loop reads CASRSTANYGYTF. Written as DNA, the CDR3 is TGTGCCAGCAGGTCGACAGCCAACTATGGCTACACCTTC.

The sample holds a few counts of this clone. The chain uses TRBV7-2 and TRBJ2-6, with D perhaps matching TRBD2 (5 bases). The V gene's germline CDR1 is SGHTA and CDR2 FQGNSA. V lost 4 bases and J 2 bases, leaving 18 bases between the germline ends. This CDR3 is built from 18 residues. This chain's CDR3 is CASSSEGGLIAGANVLTF. The CDR3 DNA reads TGTGCCAGCAGCTCAGAGGGCGGTTTAATAGCTGGGGCCAACGTCCTGACTTTC.

The chain couples TRBV7-2 to TRBJ1-2; 10 bases agree with TRBD1. The CDR3 covers 13 residues. J lost 8 bases, V lost 5 bases, and 5 bases had no gene match. Looked up from germline, CDR1 is SGHTA and CDR2 is FQGNSA. The DNA of the CDR3 is TGTGCCAGCAGCGCCGGGACAGGGGTCGGCTACACCTTC. Encoded protein: CASSAGTGVGYTF.

The chain uses TRBV4-1 and TRBJ2-1; D remains ambiguous. The CDR3 is made up of 12 amino acids. CDR1 MGHRA and CDR2 YSYEKL come from the germline V gene. Trimming removed 3 bases at V and 9 bases at J, with 9 bases between. The CDR3 spells CASSHLWGEQFF. CDR3 DNA sequence: TGCGCCAGCAGCCACCTTTGGGGTGAGCAGTTCTTC.

In DNA, the CDR3 is TGTGCCAGCAGCCAACGGGCCTCTGGAAACACCATATATTTT. Protein sequence: CASSQRASGNTIYF. The chain carries TRBV14 and TRBJ1-3; no definite D call. Germline V CDR1 and CDR2: SGHDN, FVKESK. The V and J ends lost 2 bases and 0 bases respectively, with 5 bases between them. There are 14 residues in the CDR3.

V gene TRBV7-8 combines with J gene TRBJ1-2; TRBD1 matches at 8 bases. The CDR3 covers 17 residues. J lost 4 bases, V lost 5 bases, and 15 bases had no gene match. The germline gives CDR1 SGHVS, CDR2 FQNEAQ. CDR3 residues: CASSRLGPGQETYGYTF. The CDR3 nucleotides are TGTGCCAGCAGCCGCCTAGGCCCGGGACAGGAGACCTATGGCTACACCTTC.

The V gene is TRBV11-2, the J gene TRBJ1-2, with D tentatively TRBD1 (5 bases). Per germline, CDR1 SGHAT and CDR2 FQNNGV. The V end was cut by 1 base, the J end by 11 bases, with 17 bases between. The CDR3 sequence is 14 residues long. The CDR3 sequence: CASSLGVGVQGYTF. CDR3 sequence (DNA): TGTGCCAGCAGCTTAGGGGTAGGGGTTCAGGGATACACCTTC.

V usage is TRBV6-1 and J usage is TRBJ1-2, with 7 bases identical to TRBD1. J lost 8 bases, V lost 1 base, and 4 bases had no gene match. CDR1 MNHNS and CDR2 SASEGT come from the germline V gene. The CDR3 runs to 13 residues. Here the CDR3 reads CASSEGTGQGYTF. The DNA for the CDR3 is TGTGCCAGCAGTGAAGGGACAGGCCAAGGCTACACCTTC.

The rearrangement links TRBV5-6 to TRBJ1-3, with 9 bases lining up with TRBD1. The CDR3 covers 16 residues. After removal of 4 bases from V and 4 bases from J, the junction contained 9 bases not matched to a gene. CDR1 and CDR2 from the germline V gene are SGHDT and YYEEEE. The CDR3 sequence: CASSHDGTGRGNTIYF. CDR3 in DNA: TGTGCCAGCAGCCACGACGGGACAGGGAGAGGAAACACCATATATTTT.

This clone came up once. This chain uses TRBV10-3 with TRBJ1-5, with a weak D call TRBD1 (5 bases). The V gene lost 7 bases and the J gene lost 1 base, with 14 bases spanning the gap. The CDR3 is 15 residues long. CDR1 is ENHRY and CDR2 is SYGVKD in the germline V gene. The CDR3 region is CAIMAGLESNQPQHF. For the CDR3, the DNA is TGTGCCATCATGGCGGGGCTAGAGAGCAATCAGCCCCAGCATTTT.

This chain links TRBV7-9 with TRBJ2-7; weak D call: TRBD2 (6 bases). Trimming pared 8 bases from V and 4 bases from J, leaving 9 bases between. CDR1 and CDR2 (germline): SEHNR, FQNEAQ (reference sequence). This CDR3 contains 11 residues. CDR3 nucleotide sequence: TGTGCCAGCGGGGGGTTATACGAGCAGTACTTC. It yields the protein CASGGLYEQYF.

CDR3 sequence (DNA): TGTGCCAGCAGCTTGGAATTTTGGGGGGCAGAGAACACTGAAGCTTTCTTT. Translating it yields CASSLEFWGAENTEAFF. The V and J genes are TRBV5-4 and TRBJ1-1; perhaps TRBD1 as D (6 bases). V dropped 0 bases and J dropped 1 base, with 16 bases sitting between them. Germline CDR1 reads SGHNT; CDR2 reads YYREEE (reference sequence). The CDR3 is 17 residues long.

The rearrangement joins TRBV12-3 or TRBV12-4 to TRBJ1-2, with TRBD1 identical over 11 bases. The ends lost 6 bases at V and 6 bases at J; junction bases unmatched: 3. This CDR3 is built from 13 residues. The CDR3 region has the DNA TGTGCCAGCAGGTGGACAGGGGGCCATGGCTACACCTTC. Translation: CASRWTGGHGYTF.

The CDR3 region has the DNA TGTGCCAGCAGCCGGGAGGGCTCCTACAATGAGCAGTTCTTC. Its translation is CASSREGSYNEQFF. The chain combines TRBV3-1 (or the pseudogene TRBV3-2) with TRBJ2-1; 7 nucleotides line up with TRBD2. The V gene's germline CDR1 is LGHDT and CDR2 YNNKEL (reference sequence). This CDR3 comprises 14 residues. The J segment lost 0 bases and the V segment lost 4 bases, leaving 0 bases of the junction unmatched.

The V and J genes are TRBV27 and TRBJ2-3; D is perhaps TRBD1 (6 bases). The CDR3 runs to 16 residues. Per germline, CDR1 MNHEY and CDR2 SMNVEV (reference sequence). V was shortened by 2 bases and J by 2 bases, with 14 bases between the two germline ends. The CDR3 sequence: CASSLLGQRTTDTQYF. DNA for the CDR3: TGTGCCAGCAGTTTACTCGGACAGAGAACCACAGATACGCAGTATTTT.

The rearrangement uses TRBV5-1 and TRBJ2-6; TRBD1 aligns across 7 bases. CDR1 is SGHRS and CDR2 is YFSETQ in the germline V gene. The CDR3 runs 17 residues. The J segment lost 0 bases and the V segment lost 1 base, leaving 4 bases of the junction unmatched. CDR3 DNA sequence: TGCGCCAGCAGCTTGAACGCAGGGGGCTCTGGGGCCAACGTCCTGACTTTC. It specifies CASSLNAGGSGANVLTF. Together with reference TRBV5-1 and TRBJ2-6, the CDR3 gives the full variable domain: KAGVTQTPRYLIKTRGQQVTLSCSPISGHRSVSWYQQTPGQGLQFLFEYFSETQRNKGNFPGRFSGRQFSNSRSEMNVSTLELGDSALYLCASSLNAGGSGANVLTFGAGSRLTVL.

V is TRBV7-9 and J is TRBJ1-4, with D perhaps TRBD1 (5 bases). Trimming removed 7 bases at V and 8 bases at J, with 14 bases between. CDR1 is SEHNR, CDR2 FQNEAQ, per germline (reference sequence). The CDR3 covers 13 residues. The DNA for the CDR3 is TGTGCCAGCAACGACTATGGGGCCGAAAAACTGTTTTTT. This translates into CASNDYGAEKLFF.

V and J are TRBV28 and TRBJ1-6; possible D gene TRBD1, 5 bases. Trimming removed 5 bases from V and 8 bases from J, with 16 bases in between. CDR1 MDHEN and CDR2 SYDVKM come from the germline V gene. CDR3 size: 15 residues. The CDR3 DNA reads TGTGCCAGCAGTGCGGGTCCCTCGGGGGATTCACCCCTCCACTTT. The encoded protein is CASSAGPSGDSPLHF.

V gene TRBV19 combines with J gene TRBJ2-1; 7 bases fit TRBD2. Germline-derived CDR1 and CDR2 are LNHDA and SQIVND (reference sequence). The CDR3 is 11 residues long. V trimming: 10 bases; J trimming: 12 bases; junction bases outside the gene matches: 9. The CDR3 region is CATKGGPRQFF. CDR3 nucleotide sequence: TGTGCCACTAAGGGAGGGCCCCGGCAGTTCTTC.

The chain joins TRBV7-3 to TRBJ2-2; D perhaps matches TRBD2 (6 bases). The CDR3 contains 16 residues. The germline CDR1 and CDR2 sequences are SGHTA and FQGTGA. V was pared by 3 bases and J by 4 bases, with 15 bases between. DNA for the CDR3: TGTGCCAGCAGCTTGACACCGGGACTTCCCACCGGGGAGCTGTTTTTT. It specifies CASSLTPGLPTGELFF.

The CDR3 here is CASSMTGISYEQYF. The CDR3 DNA is TGTGCCAGTAGTATGACAGGGATCTCCTACGAGCAGTACTTC. The chain links TRBV19 to TRBJ2-7; 7 nucleotides match TRBD1. V shed 3 bases and J 0 bases; nucleotides not matched to a gene: 2. The CDR3 has 14 amino acids. Germline V lookup: CDR1 LNHDA, CDR2 SQIVND (reference sequence).